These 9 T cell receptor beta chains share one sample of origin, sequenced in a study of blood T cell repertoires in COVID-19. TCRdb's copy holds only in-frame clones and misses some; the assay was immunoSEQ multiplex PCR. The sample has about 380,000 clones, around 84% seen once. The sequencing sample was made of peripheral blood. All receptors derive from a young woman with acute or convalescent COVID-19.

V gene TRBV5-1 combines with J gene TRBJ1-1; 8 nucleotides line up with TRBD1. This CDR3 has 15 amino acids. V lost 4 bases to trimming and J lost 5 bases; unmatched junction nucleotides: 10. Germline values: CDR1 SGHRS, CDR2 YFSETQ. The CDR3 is CASSNRQGPWTEAFF. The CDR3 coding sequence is TGCGCCAGCAGCAATCGACAGGGGCCGTGGACTGAAGCTTTCTTT.

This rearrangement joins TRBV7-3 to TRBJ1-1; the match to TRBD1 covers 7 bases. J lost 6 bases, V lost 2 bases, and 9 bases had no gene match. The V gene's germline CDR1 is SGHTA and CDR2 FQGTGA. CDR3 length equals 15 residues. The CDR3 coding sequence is TGTGCCAGCAGCTTAGACAGGGCCCCGAGGGCTGAAGCTTTCTTT. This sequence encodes CASSLDRAPRAEAFF.

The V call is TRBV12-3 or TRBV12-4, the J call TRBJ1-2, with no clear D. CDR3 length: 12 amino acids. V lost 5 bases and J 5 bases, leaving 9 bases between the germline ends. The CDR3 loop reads CASSPREYGYTF. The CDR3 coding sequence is TGTGCCAGCAGTCCCCGGGAGTATGGCTACACCTTC.

CDR3 nucleotide sequence: TGTGCCAGCAGCTTAGGTGGGCGGACAGGGTTCTACGAGCAGTACTTC. Amino acids: CASSLGGRTGFYEQYF. J is TRBJ2-7 and V is TRBV11-2; 8 bases fit TRBD1. V lost 1 base, J lost 3 bases, and 8 bases stayed unmatched. Germline V gene lookup returns CDR1 SGHAT and CDR2 FQNNGV. The CDR3 loop spans 16 amino acids.

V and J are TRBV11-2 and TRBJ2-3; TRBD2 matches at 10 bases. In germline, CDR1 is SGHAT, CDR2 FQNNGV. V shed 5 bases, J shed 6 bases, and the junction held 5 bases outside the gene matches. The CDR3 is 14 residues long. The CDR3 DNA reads TGTGCCAGCAGCCCAGCGGGGGGGCACGATACGCAGTATTTT. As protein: CASSPAGGHDTQYF.

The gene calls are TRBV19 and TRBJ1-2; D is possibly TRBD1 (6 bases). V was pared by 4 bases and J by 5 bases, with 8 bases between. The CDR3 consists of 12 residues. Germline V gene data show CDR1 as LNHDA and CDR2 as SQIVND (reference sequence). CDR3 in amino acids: CASSKGQYGYTF. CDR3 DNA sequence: TGTGCCAGTAGTAAAGGACAGTATGGCTACACCTTC.

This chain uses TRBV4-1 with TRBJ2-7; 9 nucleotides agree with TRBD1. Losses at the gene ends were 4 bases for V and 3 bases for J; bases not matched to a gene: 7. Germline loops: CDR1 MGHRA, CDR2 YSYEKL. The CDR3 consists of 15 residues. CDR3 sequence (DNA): TGCGCCAGCAGCCCTTGGGACAGGGAAAACTACGAGCAGTACTTC. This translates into CASSPWDRENYEQYF.

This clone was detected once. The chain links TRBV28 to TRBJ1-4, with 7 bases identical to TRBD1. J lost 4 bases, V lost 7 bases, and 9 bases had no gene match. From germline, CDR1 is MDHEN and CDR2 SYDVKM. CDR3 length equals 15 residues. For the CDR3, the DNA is TGTGCCAGCAACGTTCGGGACAGCGTTAATGAAAAACTGTTTTTT. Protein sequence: CASNVRDSVNEKLFF.

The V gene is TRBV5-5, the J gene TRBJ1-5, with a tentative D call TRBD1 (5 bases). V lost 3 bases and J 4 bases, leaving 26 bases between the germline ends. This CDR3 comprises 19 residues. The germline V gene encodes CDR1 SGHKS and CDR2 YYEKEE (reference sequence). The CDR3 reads CASSYKPGLTIRWNQPQHF. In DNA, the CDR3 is TGTGCCAGCAGCTATAAACCGGGACTGACGATTAGATGGAATCAGCCCCAGCATTTT.